This TCR beta chain comes out of a study of blood T cell repertoires in COVID-19 (dated by TCRdb to 2018 to 2020). Notes on the research overall: Collaborator samples came from the United States, Italy and Spain and covered acute and convalescent phases of COVID-19. The material from the prospective study consisted of cDNA or gDNA derived from T cells, B-cell-depleted T cells, or PBMCs. The sample metadata nearly always contained a de-identified subject ID, COVID-19 status, age in years and sex. Subjects who had been exposed to COVID-19, were actively infected with it, or had recovered from it provided the deeply sampled blood TCRbeta repertoires that made up the dataset. The repertoires were released in a freely available public database meant as a resource for research on the immune response to SARS-CoV-2. Where available, HLA class I and class II types were taken from metadata supplied by the sample provider and were not determined by assay-based typing. The samples were drawn from the first 160 participants of the ongoing ImmuneRACE study and from 1,254 subjects provided by 6 global collaborators. The full study reports these points: The quantity of clinical and demographic metadata differed by source and by participant and was supplied without curation.

To note about this clone: What antigen it recognizes has not been identified. No per-base quality is available; no much larger clone lies one base away.

V sheds 5 bases and J sheds 0 bases, leaving 19 bases between their ends. According to the germline V gene (reference sequence), CDR1 reads LNHDA and CDR2 reads SQIVND. The CDR3 has 18 amino acids, counting the end cysteine and phenylalanine. Only the CDR3 DNA is retained, 54 bases long and in frame from the first base. TCRbeta CDR3 regions were amplified from genomic DNA by means of the immunoSEQ Assay, a bias-controlled multiplex PCR. On the study's bioinformatics: The number of nucleated cells in each sample was estimated from the amplification of reference gene primers within the assay. To quantify the absolute abundance of each unique TCRbeta CDR3 rearrangement, sequence reads were collapsed and filtered. For each sample, productive Simpson clonality was calculated as the square root of Simpson's diversity index over productive rearrangements. What TCRdb holds here is the immuneACCESS table cut down to in-frame rearrangements. Part of the clones is not present; checked against another copy, under half of the missing clones reflect an unresolved V gene, and the others are unexplained. From that table come the V and J calls and clone size; the DNA was used to work out D and trimming. Within this sample are 340,000 or so clones, with around 85% of them counted one time only. Together, the top ten hold 3.5% to 4.5% of the sample.

In the prospective study, participants were about 18 to 90 years old, resided in about two dozen geographic areas of the United States, and were enrolled through a virtual design. Cohort assignment in the prospective study relied on participant-reported clinical history from a screening survey and a study questionnaire. Mobile phlebotomists in the prospective study collected whole blood, serum and a nasopharyngeal or oropharyngeal swab from every participant. Over a roughly two-month period, participants in the prospective study had the option of providing additional blood draws and questionnaires. Before DNA extraction, prospective study blood samples were shipped either frozen or at room temperature.

The rearranged segments are TRBV19 and TRBJ1-4; the D region possibly corresponds to TRBD1 (6 bases align). This receptor was identified in a woman aged 35 to 49 with acute COVID-19. Input material: PBMCs or T cells enriched from blood (not recorded which). The encoded CDR3 is CASSEGQPSSATNEKLFF. The bases are TGTGCCAGTAGTGAAGGACAGCCTAGTTCCGCAACTAATGAAAAACTGTTTTTT.